What follows are 28 T cell receptor beta chains derived from one specimen sequenced in a study of T cells in Graves' hyperthyroidism and ophthalmopathy. Template material for amplifying TCR beta CDR3 regions consisted of RNA transcripts. The HTBI set primed first-round TCR CDR3 RT-PCR. TCRdb reprocessed the multiplex PCR reads with MiXCR, giving one entry per CDR3 protein. The data contain about half a million distinct CDR3 sequences, roughly 25% of them singletons. The sequencing input was blood. Receptors originate from a woman younger than 45 with Graves' ophthalmopathy.

The chain combines TRBV7-2 with TRBJ1-2, with 8 bases identical to TRBD1. This CDR3 spans 15 amino acids. Trimming took 5 bases from V and 2 from J; bases not matched to a gene: 7. CDR1 is SGHTA, CDR2 FQGNSA, per germline. The CDR3 DNA follows: TGTGCCAGCAGCCTACCCCGACAGGGGAACTATGGCTACACCTTC. It yields the protein CASSLPRQGNYGYTF.

In its sample, this clonotype was seen a few times. The chain carries TRBV3-1 and TRBJ2-7; 11 bases are a match to TRBD1. Germline assignment: CDR1 LGHDT and CDR2 YNNKEL (reference sequence). The V and J ends lost 4 bases and 5 bases, in that order; junction bases with no gene match: 7. The CDR3 spans 15 residues. CDR3 DNA sequence: TGTGCCAGCAGCCGTCGGACAGGGGGCGGCGACGAGCAGTACTTC. It translates to CASSRRTGGGDEQYF.

This clonotype has a count of ten or more. The CDR3 DNA follows: TGTGCCAGTAGTATCCCCCAGAGGTACTATGGCTACACCTTC. Protein sequence: CASSIPQRYYGYTF. The chain uses TRBV19 and TRBJ1-2, with D unresolved. Germline CDR1 reads LNHDA; CDR2 reads SQIVND (reference sequence). The CDR3 totals 14 residues. Trimming stripped 3 bases from V and 3 bases from J, with 11 bases between.

J is TRBJ1-1 and V is TRBV12-5; D is ambiguous. Germline CDR1 and CDR2: LGHNT and FRNRAP. The CDR3 contains 12 residues. V lost 4 bases to trimming and J lost 6 bases, with 9 bases between them. The CDR3 DNA reads TGTGCTAGTGGTTGGGTGGGGTCTGAAGCTTTCTTT. Translation gives CASGWVGSEAFF.

Only a few counts were recorded for this clonotype. The chain joins TRBV6-5 to TRBJ1-5, with TRBD1 identical over 8 bases. The junction had 10 bases not matched to a gene; V was cut back by 3 bases and J by 9 bases. CDR1 is MNHEY and CDR2 is SVGAGI in the germline V gene. This CDR3 region has 15 residues. Written as DNA, the CDR3 is TGTGCCAGCAGTTATCAGACAGGGGAAACAGGGCCCCAGCATTTT. As protein: CASSYQTGETGPQHF.

The chain joins TRBV18 to TRBJ1-1, with a weak D call TRBD1 (6 bases). The CDR3 runs to 15 residues. V was shortened by 2 bases and J by 3 bases, with 13 bases between the two germline ends. From germline, CDR1 is KGHSH and CDR2 LQKENI. The CDR3 is CASSPGQQGDTEAFF. The CDR3 DNA reads TGTGCCAGCTCACCAGGGCAACAGGGAGACACTGAAGCTTTCTTT.

This clonotype was seen many times. CDR3 sequence: CASSSTTGNYGYTF. CDR3 nucleotides: TGTGCCAGCAGTTCCACGACAGGGAACTATGGCTACACCTTC. J is TRBJ1-2 and V is TRBV6-5; the match to TRBD1 covers 7 bases. This CDR3 is 14 amino acids long. The V segment lost 4 bases and the J segment 2 bases; nucleotides outside the gene matches: 4. Germline V CDR1 and CDR2: MNHEY, SVGAGI.

The chain carries TRBV28 and TRBJ2-7, with a possible D match to TRBD2 (5 bases). CDR3 length: 13 amino acids. V was pared by 8 bases and J by 3 bases, with 14 bases between. Germline V gene lookup returns CDR1 MDHEN and CDR2 SYDVKM. For the CDR3, the DNA is TGTGCCAGCTCGGGGTCCCCCCTCTACGAGCAGTACTTC. Residues: CASSGSPLYEQYF. The full variable domain, its missing parts supplied by reference TRBV28 and TRBJ2-7, is DVKVTQSSRYLVKRTGEKVFLECVQDMDHENMFWYRQDPGLGLRLIYFSYDVKMKEKGDIPEGYSVSREKKERFSLILESASTNQTSMYLCASSGSPLYEQYFGPGTRLTVT.

This clonotype showed up many times. V and J are TRBV12-3 or TRBV12-4 and TRBJ1-1; D is undetermined. V was shortened by 0 bases and J by 4 bases, with 9 bases between the two germline ends. The CDR3 is 14 amino acids. The CDR3 loop reads CASSLASQSTEAFF. The DNA of the CDR3 is TGTGCCAGCAGTTTAGCCAGCCAGAGCACTGAAGCTTTCTTT.

The CDR3: CASSLGQAMLGYTF. In nucleotides, the CDR3 is TGTGCCAGCAGCTTGGGGCAGGCCATGTTGGGCTACACCTTC. The V and J genes are TRBV7-9 and TRBJ1-2; a possible D gene is TRBD1 (5 bases). V gave up 3 bases and J gave up 8 bases, with 16 bases separating them. CDR1 and CDR2 (germline): SEHNR, FQNEAQ (reference sequence). CDR3 size: 14 residues. Together with reference TRBV7-9 and TRBJ1-2, the CDR3 gives the full variable domain: DTGVSQNPRHKITKRGQNVTFRCDPISEHNRLYWYRQTLGQGPEFLTYFQNEAQLEKSRLLSDRFSAERPKGSFSTLEIQRTEQGDSAMYLCASSLGQAMLGYTFGSGTRLTVV.

This clonotype was detected many times. V is TRBV28 and J is TRBJ1-1; 9 bases are a match to TRBD1. V gave up 5 bases and J gave up 10 bases; unmatched junction bases: 17. The CDR3 runs 16 residues. Germline assignment: CDR1 MDHEN and CDR2 SYDVKM. CDR3 region: CASSQGGMDRGRRAFF. The CDR3 bases are TGTGCCAGCAGTCAGGGGGGCATGGACAGGGGAAGGCGAGCTTTCTTT.

This chain links TRBV12-3 or TRBV12-4 with TRBJ2-2, with no clear D. V was pared by 2 bases and J by 6 bases, with 7 bases between. The CDR3 has 13 residues. This CDR3 is CASSLLPSGELFF. CDR3 DNA: TGTGCCAGCAGTTTATTGCCATCCGGGGAGCTGTTTTTT.

This chain uses TRBV5-1 with TRBJ1-6; the D is unclear. Trimming removed 0 bases at V and 10 bases at J, with 14 bases between. The germline V gene encodes CDR1 SGHRS and CDR2 YFSETQ. CDR3 size: 15 residues. Here the CDR3 DNA reads TGCGCCAGCAGCTTGGTCTTGGGGTTCGAATCACCCCTCCACTTT. Translation: CASSLVLGFESPLHF.

This clonotype was observed a few times. The chain uses TRBV12-3 or TRBV12-4 and TRBJ1-3, with 9 bases matching TRBD1. After removal of 7 bases from V and 5 bases from J, the junction contained 6 bases not matched to a gene. This CDR3 is 14 amino acids long. This CDR3 is CASNKGQGRNTIYF. CDR3 bases: TGTGCCAGCAACAAGGGACAGGGTCGAAACACCATATATTTT.

The rearrangement uses TRBV12-3 or TRBV12-4 and TRBJ1-5; D might be TRBD1 (6 bases). This CDR3 spans 13 amino acids. Trimming removed 7 bases from V and 11 bases from J, with 18 bases in between. In DNA form, the CDR3 reads TGTGCCAGCACCGACGGTGGGGGCCGCGCCCAGCATTTT. It codes for CASTDGGGRAQHF.

For this clonotype: Since no conserved phenylalanine or tryptophan closes the CDR3, a read error is the likely cause. The rearrangement links TRBV2 to TRBJ2-7; 8 nucleotides agree with TRBD2. This CDR3 has 11 residues. Germline CDR1 SNHLY, CDR2 FYNNEI. The CDR3 sequence is CASSASGEQYY. Written as DNA, the CDR3 is TGTGCTAGCAGCGCTAGCGGGGAGCAGTACTAC.

This clonotype showed up many times. The gene calls are TRBV19 and TRBJ1-1; D call uncertain. Germline assignment: CDR1 LNHDA and CDR2 SQIVND (reference sequence). V lost 1 base and J 6 bases, leaving 9 bases between the germline ends. The CDR3 length is 13 residues. The CDR3 loop is CASSIGRTPEAFF. The CDR3 DNA follows: TGTGCCAGTAGTATAGGGCGCACGCCTGAAGCTTTCTTT.

The V gene is TRBV18, the J gene TRBJ2-5, with D unclear. Germline V lookup: CDR1 KGHSH, CDR2 LQKENI. This CDR3 contains 14 residues. V shed 2 bases and J shed 4 bases, with 11 bases lying between them. CDR3 bases: TGTGCCAGCTCACCAAAGGGTGAGAGAGAGACCCAGTACTTC. As protein: CASSPKGERETQYF.

This clonotype has only a few counts. Possible read error: a much larger clone is one base away. Without the conserved terminal phenylalanine or tryptophan, this CDR3 likely stems from a read error. J is TRBJ2-2 and V is TRBV12-3 or TRBV12-4; TRBD2 aligns across 7 bases. The V and J ends lost 5 bases and 5 bases, in that order; junction bases with no gene match: 8. CDR3 length: 15 amino acids. This CDR3 reads CASSLGLVRTGELFV. The CDR3 region has the DNA TGTGCCAGCAGTCTCGGACTAGTTAGGACCGGGGAGCTGTTTGTT.

The rearrangement uses TRBV29-1 and TRBJ1-3, with 8 bases identical to TRBD1. The CDR3 is 11 amino acids. Germline assignment: CDR1 SQVTM and CDR2 ANQGSEA. J lost 11 bases, V lost 6 bases, and 6 bases had no gene match. The CDR3 region is CSVIQGASIYF. The DNA of the CDR3 is TGCAGCGTGATTCAGGGGGCCTCCATATATTTT.

V gene TRBV30 combines with J gene TRBJ1-2; D remains unclear. The CDR3 is 12 amino acids. From germline, CDR1 is GTSNPN and CDR2 SVGIG (reference sequence). With 4 bases removed from V and 4 bases from J, the gap between germline ends came to 10 bases. CDR3 sequence (DNA): TGTGCCTGGAATCCCTCCGCCTATGGCTACACCTTC. Translation gives CAWNPSAYGYTF. The full variable domain, completed using reference TRBV30 and TRBJ1-2, is SQTIHQWPATLVQPVGSPLSLECTVEGTSNPNLYWYRQAAGRGLQLLFYSVGIGQISSEVPQNLSASRPQDRQFILSSKKLLLSDSGFYLCAWNPSAYGYTFGSGTRLTVV.

This clonotype was seen many times. The chain is built from TRBV18 and TRBJ1-1; perhaps TRBD1 as D (6 bases). The V end lost 6 bases, the J end lost 1 base, and 15 bases lay between the germline ends. Germline CDR1 KGHSH, CDR2 LQKENI. The CDR3 runs to 15 residues. The DNA for the CDR3 is TGTGCCAGCTCCCCCTCGACAGGTCGGAACACTGAAGCTTTCTTT. It specifies CASSPSTGRNTEAFF.

The rearrangement links TRBV10-3 to TRBJ2-7, with a weak D call TRBD1 (6 bases). Germline V gene sequence: CDR1 ENHRY, CDR2 SYGVKD. The CDR3 sequence is 13 residues long. Deletions cut 11 bases from V and 1 base from J, with 15 bases between. CDR3: CAALDSLSYEQYF. The CDR3 DNA is TGTGCCGCCCTGGACAGTCTTTCCTACGAGCAGTACTTC.

This clonotype was detected only a few times. The junction does not match germline at one end; this may be a read error. The V call is TRBV6-1, the J call TRBJ2-7; maybe TRBD2 (6 bases). The CDR3 is 15 amino acids. Looked up from germline, CDR1 is MNHNS and CDR2 is SASEGT. CDR3 DNA sequence: TGTGCCAGCAGTGCATGGACTATCGGGGGATACGATCAGTACTTC. Protein product: CASSAWTIGGYDQYF.

Ten or more counts support this clonotype. V is TRBV3-1 and J is TRBJ2-7; D is possibly TRBD2 (6 bases). CDR1 is LGHDT and CDR2 is YNNKEL in the germline V gene (reference sequence). Trimming left V 5 bases short and J 2 bases short, with 10 bases between. The CDR3 extends over 13 amino acids. The CDR3 spells CASSSSGAYEQYF. The DNA for the CDR3 is TGTGCCAGCAGCTCATCGGGAGCCTACGAGCAGTACTTC.

This clonotype was counted between two and nine times. The chain employs TRBV29-1 and TRBJ2-7; the D gene could be TRBD1 or TRBD2 (5 bases each). Germline V gene lookup returns CDR1 SQVTM and CDR2 ANQGSEA. V gave up 6 bases and J gave up 2 bases, with 17 bases separating them. CDR3 length: 14 residues. CDR3 sequence (DNA): TGCAGCGTCTCTCGAGGGCAGGGAGCCTACGAGCAGTACTTC. It yields the protein CSVSRGQGAYEQYF.

There are many counts of this clonotype. J is TRBJ1-1 and V is TRBV18; D is possibly TRBD1 (6 bases). Per germline, CDR1 KGHSH and CDR2 LQKENI. V lost 8 bases, J lost 3 bases, and 16 bases lay in between. The CDR3 is made up of 14 amino acids. CDR3 DNA: TGTGCCAGCCGCGAACAGGGCCAGGACACTGAAGCTTTCTTT. Residues: CASREQGQDTEAFF. Drawing the rest from reference TRBV18 and TRBJ1-1, the complete variable domain is NAGVMQNPRHLVRRRGQEARLRCSPMKGHSHVYWYRQLPEEGLKFMVYLQKENIIDESGMPKERFSAEFPKEGPSILRIQQVVRGDSAAYFCASREQGQDTEAFFGQGTRLTVV.

There are many counts of this clonotype. The chain recombines TRBV2 with TRBJ2-5, with 11 positions matching TRBD1. J lost 1 base, V lost 6 bases, and 4 bases had no gene match. Germline-derived CDR1 and CDR2 are SNHLY and FYNNEI. This CDR3 spans 15 amino acids. Written as DNA, the CDR3 is TGTGCCAGCAGAGCAGGACAGGGGGCCCAAGAGACCCAGTACTTC. Encoded protein: CASRAGQGAQETQYF.